The rows below give T cell receptor beta chains drawn from one sample of a study of immune evolution from preneoplasia to lung adenocarcinoma. The method was immunoSEQ multiplex PCR; TCRdb's version includes in-frame clones alone and lacks a portion of them. The repertoire includes 9,500 to 15,000 clones, 70% to 90% of them detected once, and over 3% sits in the top ten. The specimen was FFPE tissue from an adenomatous hyperplasia lung lesion. The receptors shown here come from a person between 50 and 69 years old with lung adenocarcinoma. The CDR3 runs from the conserved cysteine through the conserved F or W. D genes are given only for firm matches. The listing skips clone size in some rows; elsewhere it reads once, few, many or a size class.

size,D,V,J,CDR3,DNA
.,TRBD2,TRBV7-2,TRBJ2-5,CASSSLAGGGETQYF,TGTGCCAGCAGCTCCCTTGCGGGAGGGGGGGAGACCCAGTACTTC
.,.,TRBV6-1,TRBJ2-1,CASSERQDLINNEQFF,TGTGCCAGCAGTGAAAGGCAGGACTTGATCAACAATGAGCAGTTCTTC
.,.,TRBV4-2,TRBJ1-5,CASSQERSINQPQHF,TGTGCCAGCAGCCAAGAGCGCAGTATCAATCAGCCCCAGCATTTT
once,TRBD2,TRBV15,TRBJ2-2,CATSRDPWLAGRPGDTGELFF,TGTGCCACCAGCAGAGATCCTTGGCTAGCGGGCAGACCCGGGGACACCGGGGAGCTGTTTTTT
.,.,TRBV28,TRBJ2-2,CASSSGGGTGELFF,TGTGCCAGCAGTTCAGGGGGAGGCACCGGGGAGCTGTTTTTT
once,TRBD1,TRBV6-5,TRBJ2-1,CASSSPDRVKNNEQFF,TGTGCCAGCAGTTCTCCGGACAGGGTTAAAAACAATGAGCAGTTCTTC
large,.,TRBV18,TRBJ2-7,CASSPLPIEKSYEQYF,TGTGCCAGCTCACCCTTACCGATTGAGAAATCCTACGAGCAGTACTTC
.,.,TRBV27,TRBJ1-1,CASSLSFWGPNTEAFF,TGTGCCAGCAGTTTAAGTTTTTGGGGACCTAACACTGAAGCTTTCTTT
.,.,TRBV21-1,TRBJ2-7,CASSKGDRGYEQYF,TGTGCCAGCAGCAAAGGGGACAGGGGATACGAGCAGTACTTC
once,.,TRBV7-2,TRBJ1-5,CASSLDRTWGGNQPQHF,TGTGCCAGCAGCTTAGATAGGACCTGGGGGGGCAATCAGCCCCAGCATTTT
.,TRBD1,TRBV7-9,TRBJ1-4,CASSFPQGGEKLFF,TGTGCCAGCAGCTTTCCGCAGGGGGGTGAAAAACTGTTTTTT
.,.,TRBV27,TRBJ1-1,CASSLEPGKGWTEAFF,TGTGCCAGCAGTTTAGAACCAGGGAAAGGTTGGACTGAAGCTTTCTTT
.,.,TRBV18,TRBJ2-7,CASSPPGGSRYEQYF,TGTGCCAGCTCACCACCGGGGGGCTCGCGTTACGAGCAGTACTTC
.,.,TRBV7-2,TRBJ2-2,CASSSSRASTGELFF,TGTGCCAGCAGCTCGTCTAGGGCGAGCACCGGGGAGCTGTTTTTT
.,TRBD1,TRBV10-3,TRBJ1-2,CATGGQGVYGYTF,TGTGCCACCGGGGGACAGGGGGTCTATGGCTACACCTTC
.,TRBD2,TRBV5-1,TRBJ2-1,CASSLVLAGVGNEQFF,TGCGCCAGCAGCTTGGTACTAGCGGGAGTAGGGAATGAGCAGTTCTTC